These T cell receptor beta chains were read from a single sample in a study of shared clonotypes between healthy human individuals. The data were produced by immunoSEQ multiplex PCR, yet TCRdb's version contains in-frame clones alone and is incomplete. The sample includes about 2 million clones, about 95% of them seen just once. The sample consisted of naive CD4+ T cells sorted from blood. The receptors originated from a man aged 18 to 35 in good health. The CDR3 runs from the conserved cysteine through the conserved F or W. Rows may omit the clone size; those that give it use once, few, many or a size class.

TRBV6-1 13 . CASSESALSPLHF
TRBV2 14 . CASSEELGAYEQYF
TRBV5-1 14 . CASSSTTVSNEQYF
TRBV10-3 16 . CATGLAGAGGTGELFF
TRBV7-6 13 . CASSLGPRLEQYF
TRBV7-8 15 . CASSSRDRGIHEQYF
TRBV28 12 . CATVKRGTEAFF
TRBV29-1 16 once CSAGLAGMVNTGELFF
TRBV5-4 16 . CASSGGTSSYNSPLHF
TRBV10-3 14 . CATLDSNSGNTIYF
TRBV30 12 once CAWMDRGGDYTF
TRBV10-3 15 . CAISESPAHQETQYF
TRBV27 13 . CASSLGGVTEAFF
TRBV28 14 . CASRDPGADYEQYF
TRBV30 12 . CAWSAGSGIQYF
TRBV7-2 13 . CASSRWEGPEQYF
TRBV9 15 . CASSVGDRVIDTQYF
TRBV27 13 once CASSFRVNEKLFF
TRBV6-1 15 . CASSEMDRVVETQYF
TRBV11-2 15 . CASSLLRTGEETQYF
TRBV2 15 . CASSDPAGGRETQYF
TRBV19 14 . CASSDGLSGNTIYF
TRBV18 13 . CASSKDRNTEAFF
TRBV7-2 13 . CASSYAGGFELFF
TRBV25-1 15 once CASSAGSNYNSPLHF
TRBV18 13 . CASSPRGGPEQYF
TRBV5-1 14 once CASSLGGTQETQYF
TRBV11-3 15 once CASSLRDTLGYEQFF
TRBV20-1 10 . CSAVQETQYF